The clone carrying this T cell receptor beta chain was seen repeatedly, ten times or more. Its matching antigen is unknown. The data were obtained in a study of T-cell reconstitution after alpha-beta-depleted transplantation in children. The ends were cut back, 10 bases at V and 4 bases at J, with 14 bases in the middle. The CDR3 runs 14 residues. The TCRbeta library incorporated unique molecular identifiers. Via MiXCR, TCRdb re-called the PCR reads, giving one row per CDR3 protein. The table lists 280,000 or so distinct CDR3 sequences, 9.5% to 13% of them singletons. The study's findings and limits: Where alpha-beta T cells came from about two months after transplant was reportedly several hundred expanded graft clones.

This specimen was peripheral blood, taken 180 days after TCRalphabeta/CD19-depleted stem cell transplant. This receptor was obtained from a male patient aged 2 to 10 who had a stem cell transplant for chronic granulomatous disease, so the T cells may come from the graft donor. The chain is built from TRBV12-3 or TRBV12-4 and TRBJ2-6; D is unclear. The DNA of the CDR3 is TGTGCCAACCCCCCCAAGGCAGGGGCCAACGTCCTGACTTTC. Its translation is CANPPKAGANVLTF.